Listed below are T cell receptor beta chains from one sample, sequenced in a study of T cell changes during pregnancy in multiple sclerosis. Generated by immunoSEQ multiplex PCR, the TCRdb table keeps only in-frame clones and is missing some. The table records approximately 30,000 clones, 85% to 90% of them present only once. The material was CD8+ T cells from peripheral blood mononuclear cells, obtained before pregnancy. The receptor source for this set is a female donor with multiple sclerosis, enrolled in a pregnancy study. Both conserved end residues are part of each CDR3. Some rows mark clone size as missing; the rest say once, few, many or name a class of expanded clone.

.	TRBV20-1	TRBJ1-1	CSVEGVTEAFF
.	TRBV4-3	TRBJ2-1	CASSQEQGRGGYNEQFF
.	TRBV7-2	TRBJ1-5	CASSLGGGGLGNQPQHF
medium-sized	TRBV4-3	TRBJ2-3	CASSQERGGADTQYF
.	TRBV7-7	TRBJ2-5	CASSTHLSIRETQYF
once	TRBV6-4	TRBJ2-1	CASSGTGNNEQFF
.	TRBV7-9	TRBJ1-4	CASSGQARTQGEKLFF
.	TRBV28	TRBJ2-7	CASGEAGALYEQYF
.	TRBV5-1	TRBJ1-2	CASSPTETYGYTF
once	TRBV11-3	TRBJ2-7	CASSKHDSYEQYF
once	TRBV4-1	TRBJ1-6	CASSQTTGDGSPLHF
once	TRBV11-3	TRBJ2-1	CASSLRTSSYNEQFF
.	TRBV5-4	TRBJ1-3	CATFTGEPGNTIYF
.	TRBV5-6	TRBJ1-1	CASSPLGEGWTEAFF
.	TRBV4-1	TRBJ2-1	CASSPRDHGGDEQFF
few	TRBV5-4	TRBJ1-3	CASSPGQTGNTIYF
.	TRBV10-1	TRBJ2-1	CASSARLAGANNEQFF
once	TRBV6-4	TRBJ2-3	CASSDGGGGTDTQYF
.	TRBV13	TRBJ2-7	CASSWREQYF
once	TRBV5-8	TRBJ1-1	CASSLRQGELLNTEAFF
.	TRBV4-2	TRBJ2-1	CASSQDGVASNEQFF
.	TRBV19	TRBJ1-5	CASSIGYSNQPQHF
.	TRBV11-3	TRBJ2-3	CASSYGAGVTDTQYF
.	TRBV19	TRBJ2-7	CASSILQGYEQYF
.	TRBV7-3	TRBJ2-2	CASSLYAGGDYTGELFF
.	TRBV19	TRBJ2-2	CASSIIGDSTGELFF
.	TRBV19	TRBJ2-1	CASSRGRGDLPYNEQFF
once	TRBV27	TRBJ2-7	CASSLYGRGTGGSEQYF
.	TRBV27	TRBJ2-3	CASSPLQEITDTQYF
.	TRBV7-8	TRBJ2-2	CASSRDIGNTGELFF
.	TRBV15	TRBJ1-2	CATSGTGGYGYTF
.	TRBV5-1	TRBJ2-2	CASSLTEARGAGELFF
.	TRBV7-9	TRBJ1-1	CASSLGPGLNTEAFF
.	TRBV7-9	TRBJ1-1	CASSLIRPGRGMTEAFF